These 25 T cell receptor beta chains came from one sample sequenced in a study of CD8+ T cells in alopecia areata. In each case, RNA was isolated and then reverse transcribed into cDNA as the sequencing template. Generated by immunoSEQ multiplex PCR, the TCRdb table keeps only in-frame clones and is missing some. The table shows 150,000 to 200,000 clones, with 64% occurring only once. Treatment here: oral pan-JAK inhibitor, 5-10 mg twice daily. This material consisted of CD4+ T cells sorted from blood, taken between weeks 47 and 50, from a patient treated with tofacitinib. The source of these receptors is a human donor with alopecia areata.

The genes are TRBV15 and TRBJ1-4; D is unresolved. The germline gives CDR1 LNHNV, CDR2 YYDKDF (reference sequence). Between the trimmed V and J ends, which lost 8 bases and 5 bases, there was a span of 15 bases. CDR3 size: 14 residues. The CDR3 DNA follows: TGTGCCACCCGAAAAGGTGGTCTGAATGAAAAACTGTTTTTT. It is translated as CATRKGGLNEKLFF.

This chain uses TRBV9 with TRBJ2-2, with 13 nucleotides matching TRBD2. The CDR3 contains 20 residues. Germline lookup yields CDR1 SGDLS and CDR2 YYNGEE. Losses at the gene ends were 3 bases for V and 0 bases for J; bases not matched to a gene: 11. The CDR3 loop reads CASSAIWTSGGPANTGELFF. CDR3 nucleotide sequence: TGTGCCAGCAGCGCAATCTGGACTAGCGGGGGCCCCGCGAACACCGGGGAGCTGTTTTTT.

Remarks on this clone: The same CDR3 can be traced to other DNA sequences in this sample. This chain uses TRBV30 with TRBJ1-2; tentative D call: TRBD1 (5 bases). Trimming took off 1 base at V and 2 bases at J, with 5 bases between the two ends. Germline V gene lookup returns CDR1 GTSNPN and CDR2 SVGIG (reference sequence). The CDR3 sequence is 12 residues long. CDR3 in amino acids: CAWSGQNYGYTF. The CDR3 DNA reads TGTGCCTGGAGTGGACAGAACTATGGCTACACCTTC.

The V gene is TRBV29-1, the J gene TRBJ2-3; possibly TRBD2 for D (5 bases). Germline values: CDR1 SQVTM, CDR2 ANQGSEA. CDR3 length: 14 amino acids. V was trimmed by 7 bases and J by 3 bases, leaving 17 bases between them. This CDR3 is CSGTGRSTTDTQYF. The CDR3 DNA reads TGCAGCGGAACGGGGAGAAGTACGACAGATACGCAGTATTTT.

The V and J genes are TRBV29-1 and TRBJ2-3; TRBD2 matches 9 bases. Germline V gives CDR1 SQVTM, CDR2 ANQGSEA. V was clipped by 6 bases and J by 10 bases; unmatched bases: 17. There are 15 residues in the CDR3. Here the CDR3 DNA reads TGCAGCGTGAGGTCGGAGGGGCCCCAGCGGGAGGCGCAGTATTTT. Its translation: CSVRSEGPQREAQYF.

Notes on this clone: This sample includes further DNA sequences coding for the same CDR3. The J gene is TRBJ2-5, the V gene TRBV2; D is unresolved. The CDR3 has 11 amino acids. Trimming removed 3 bases from V and 4 bases from J, with 3 bases in between. Germline-derived CDR1 and CDR2 are SNHLY and FYNNEI. In nucleotides, the CDR3 is TGTGCCAGCAGTGAGGGAGAGACCCAGTACTTC. It specifies CASSEGETQYF.

The rearrangement uses TRBV5-6 and TRBJ1-4; D is uncertain. There are 17 residues in the CDR3. Deletions cut 5 bases from V and 5 bases from J, with 22 bases between. Germline CDR1 SGHDT, CDR2 YYEEEE. The CDR3 nucleotides read TGTGCCAGCAGTACAAAGGGTGGACCCGGAGGGAATGAAAAACTGTTTTTT. It codes for CASSTKGGPGGNEKLFF. Together with reference TRBV5-6 and TRBJ1-4, the CDR3 gives the full variable domain: DAGVTQSPTHLIKTRGQQVTLRCSPKSGHDTVSWYQQALGQGPQFIFQYYEEEERQRGNFPDRFSGHQFPNYSSELNVNALLLGDSALYLCASSTKGGPGGNEKLFFGSGTQLSVL.

This clone was observed a handful of times. The V call is TRBV2, the J call TRBJ2-5, with D hard to call. The CDR3 extends over 12 amino acids. The germline V and J ends were trimmed by 7 bases and 1 base, with 7 bases remaining between them. The V gene's germline CDR1 is SNHLY and CDR2 FYNNEI. CDR3 protein: CASMVSQETQYF. In nucleotides, the CDR3 is TGTGCCAGCATGGTGAGCCAAGAGACCCAGTACTTC.

This clone appeared a few times. The CDR3 coding sequence is TGTGCCAGCAGCTACCTAGCAACTAGCGGGGACTCAAATGAGCAGTTCTTC. Protein sequence: CASSYLATSGDSNEQFF. The chain employs TRBV11-2 and TRBJ2-1, with 10 bases aligning to TRBD2. Looked up from germline, CDR1 is SGHAT and CDR2 is FQNNGV. V dropped 4 bases and J dropped 7; count of bases not matched to a gene: 13. The CDR3 sequence is 17 residues long.

The J gene is TRBJ1-6, the V gene TRBV9; D call uncertain. Deletions cut 0 bases from V and 9 bases from J, with 10 bases between. Per germline, CDR1 SGDLS and CDR2 YYNGEE. The CDR3 is made up of 14 amino acids. This CDR3 reads CASSVADMGSPLHF. The CDR3 nucleotides read TGTGCCAGCAGCGTAGCAGACATGGGTTCACCCCTCCACTTT.

The chain is built from TRBV20-1 and TRBJ1-1, with D hard to call. The CDR3 loop spans 11 amino acids. Germline-derived CDR1 and CDR2 are DFQATT and SNEGSKA (reference sequence). CDR3 sequence: CSGVYDTEAFF. The CDR3 bases are TGCAGCGGGGTATATGACACTGAAGCTTTCTTT.

This chain connects TRBV2 to TRBJ1-5, with TRBD1 as a possible D gene (5 bases). This CDR3 comprises 14 residues. V was cut by 6 bases and J by 2 bases, with 11 bases left in between. CDR1 is SNHLY and CDR2 is FYNNEI in the germline V gene. CDR3 bases: TGTGCCAGCAGGATCAGGGTAGGCAATCAGCCCCAGCATTTT. It translates to CASRIRVGNQPQHF.

V is TRBV29-1 and J is TRBJ2-1; perhaps TRBD1 as D (5 bases). The CDR3 spans 15 residues. V was trimmed by 3 bases and J by 0 bases, leaving 12 bases between them. Germline V gene data show CDR1 as SQVTM and CDR2 as ANQGSEA. CDR3 in amino acids: CSVESGISSYNEQFF. The DNA for the CDR3 is TGCAGCGTTGAGTCAGGGATTAGCTCCTACAATGAGCAGTTCTTC.

There are a few counts of this clone. The chain has TRBV19 and TRBJ1-5; D gene ambiguous. V lost 7 bases to trimming and J lost 3 bases, with 10 bases between them. The CDR3 sequence is 13 residues long. Per germline, CDR1 LNHDA and CDR2 SQIVND (reference sequence). The CDR3 sequence: CASTTTYNQPQHF. Written as DNA, the CDR3 is TGTGCCAGTACGACGACTTACAATCAGCCCCAGCATTTT.

The chain employs TRBV4-3 and TRBJ1-1, with D perhaps TRBD1 (6 bases). This CDR3 contains 16 residues. Trimming shortened V by 4 bases and J by 1 base, and 16 bases separated the two germline ends. Germline lookup yields CDR1 LGHNA and CDR2 YSLEER. In DNA, the CDR3 is TGCGCCAGCAGCCTAGACCGGGACACAAGGAACACTGAAGCTTTCTTT. This encodes CASSLDRDTRNTEAFF.

The chain joins TRBV29-1 to TRBJ1-2; perhaps TRBD1 as D (5 bases). Germline V gene sequence: CDR1 SQVTM, CDR2 ANQGSEA. The CDR3 sequence is 12 residues long. Trimming stripped 3 bases from V and 8 bases from J, with 13 bases between. Here the CDR3 reads CSVDSRVSGYTF. The CDR3 DNA follows: TGCAGCGTTGATAGCAGGGTGAGCGGCTACACCTTC.

The V and J genes are TRBV9 and TRBJ2-3; TRBD2 matches 14 bases. The length of the CDR3 is 19 residues. The ends lost 4 bases at V and 0 bases at J; junction bases unmatched: 10. CDR1 SGDLS and CDR2 YYNGEE come from the germline V gene. The CDR3 coding sequence is TGTGCCAGCAGCCCTCGGACTAGCGGGGGGATGCCTAGCACAGATACGCAGTATTTT. Translation gives CASSPRTSGGMPSTDTQYF. Using reference TRBV9 and TRBJ2-3 for the parts outside the CDR3, the full variable domain is DSGVTQTPKHLITATGQRVTLRCSPRSGDLSVYWYQQSLDQGLQFLIQYYNGEERAKGNILERFSAQQFPDLHSELNLSSLELGDSALYFCASSPRTSGGMPSTDTQYFGPGTRLTVL.

This clone has a count of ten or more. An end of the junction does not agree with germline; a read error may underlie this. The chain employs TRBV7-2 and TRBJ1-4; D ambiguous. The CDR3 is 14 amino acids. Germline assignment: CDR1 SGHTA and CDR2 FQGNSA. This CDR3 is CASSFGRAKEKLFF. DNA of the CDR3: TGTGCCAGCAGCTTTGGTCGGGCTAAAGAAAAACTGTTTTTT.

The chain joins TRBV9 to TRBJ1-5, with a tentative D call TRBD1 (6 bases). The CDR3 is made up of 14 amino acids. V lost 0 bases to trimming and J lost 10 bases, with 14 bases between them. Germline V gene sequence: CDR1 SGDLS, CDR2 YYNGEE. The CDR3: CASSVAPGAHPQHF. DNA of the CDR3: TGTGCCAGCAGCGTAGCTCCGGGGGCCCATCCCCAGCATTTT. The whole variable domain, remainder taken from reference TRBV9 and TRBJ1-5, is DSGVTQTPKHLITATGQRVTLRCSPRSGDLSVYWYQQSLDQGLQFLIQYYNGEERAKGNILERFSAQQFPDLHSELNLSSLELGDSALYFCASSVAPGAHPQHFGDGTRLSIL.

V is TRBV15 and J is TRBJ1-5, with D unresolved. This CDR3 is 19 amino acids long. Germline V gene sequence: CDR1 LNHNV, CDR2 YYDKDF (reference sequence). V was cut by 5 bases and J by 6 bases, with 29 bases left in between. CDR3 residues: CATSGGSSPQVEYGQPQHF. DNA for the CDR3: TGTGCCACCAGCGGCGGGAGTTCCCCCCAAGTAGAGTACGGTCAGCCCCAGCATTTT.

This clone was seen more than once but under ten times. This chain uses TRBV5-1 with TRBJ2-3; 7 bases match TRBD2. The germline V gene encodes CDR1 SGHRS and CDR2 YFSETQ. The V segment lost 2 bases and the J segment 1 base; nucleotides outside the gene matches: 7. The CDR3 runs to 16 residues. The CDR3 DNA is TGCGCCAGCAGCTTACTAGCGAGAGGGGGCACAGATACGCAGTATTTT. Translating it yields CASSLLARGGTDTQYF.

On this clone: This sample also contains other DNA sequences that code for the same CDR3. The chain links TRBV4-3 to TRBJ2-5; no reliable D call. The CDR3 loop spans 15 amino acids. Germline CDR1 LGHNA, CDR2 YSLEER. V dropped 0 bases and J dropped 1 base, with 9 bases sitting between them. The CDR3 region has the DNA TGCGCCAGCAGCCAAGATTGGGCAGGCCAAGAGACCCAGTACTTC. Translation gives CASSQDWAGQETQYF.

The rearrangement links TRBV10-3 to TRBJ2-3, with D possibly matching TRBD2 (7 bases). The CDR3 has 16 residues. Trimming removed 0 bases at V and 6 bases at J, with 16 bases between. Germline V lookup: CDR1 ENHRY, CDR2 SYGVKD. In DNA form, the CDR3 reads TGTGCCATCAGTGAGTCGACGGGGGGCGCAGCGGATACGCAGTATTTT. Translation gives CAISESTGGAADTQYF.

This chain connects TRBV10-3 to TRBJ2-7, with no clear D. Trimming cost V 0 bases and J 0 bases, with 6 bases left between them. The length of the CDR3 is 14 residues. Germline CDR1 and CDR2: ENHRY and SYGVKD. CDR3 nucleotide sequence: TGTGCCATCAGTGAGTCCGATTACTCCTACGAGCAGTACTTC. It is translated as CAISESDYSYEQYF.

This sequence joins TRBV29-1 and TRBJ2-3; a possible D gene is TRBD1 (5 bases). Trimming shortened V by 5 bases and J by 4 bases, and 10 bases separated the two germline ends. The CDR3 spans 12 residues. Germline lookup yields CDR1 SQVTM and CDR2 ANQGSEA. The chain's CDR3 is CSVSPGPDTQYF. CDR3 coding DNA: TGCAGCGTTTCCCCAGGGCCAGATACGCAGTATTTT.